This record concerns one T cell receptor (beta chain) sequence. The target antigen is unknown. The data are from a study of T cell responses to AZD1222 COVID-19 vaccine. General study points: Spike-specific TCR breadth and depth rose after two AZD1222 doses. Females outnumbered males among donors, who were mostly white British; clonal diversity was possibly underestimated.

Profiling relied on immunoSEQ multiplex PCR, and the TCRdb table lists in-frame clones only, not all of them. The table has about 200,000 clones, 70% to 90% seen once; the top ten hold 7.7%. The CDR3 is 14 residues long. Germline CDR1 reads SGDLS; CDR2 reads YYNGEE. V lost 3 bases and J lost 6, with 15 bases in between. The TCR originated in an adult in good health. This sample comprised peripheral blood, obtained on day 0 of AZD1222 vaccination. This chain links TRBV9 with TRBJ1-2; perhaps TRBD1 as D (6 bases). CDR3 region: CASSAWGPGDGYTF. The CDR3 DNA is TGTGCCAGCAGCGCCTGGGGGCCCGGTGATGGCTACACCTTC.